This T cell receptor (beta chain) was retrieved from a study of CD8 T cells in Susac syndrome. The control participants were healthy donors, and these controls were matched with respect to both age and sex. The authors negatively isolated CD8+ and CD4+ T cells and FACS-enriched TEMRA cells. This CDR3 contains 14 residues. Germline CDR1 and CDR2: SGHNT and YYREEE (reference sequence). V was shortened by 0 bases and J by 8 bases, with 12 bases between the two germline ends. With random hexamers, roughly 0.5 to 1 ug RNA was reverse transcribed. Amplification of TCR beta CDR3 spanned 54 Vbeta and 13 Jbeta via immunoSEQ multiplex PCR. TCRdb processed the immunoSEQ multiplex PCR reads anew with MiXCR; each CDR3 protein has one entry. There are 95,000 to 150,000 distinct CDR3 sequences in the sample; 94% occur only once, and roughly 0.092% lies in the top ten.

Sequenced input: CD4+ T cells from PBMCs. The rearrangement joins TRBV5-4 to TRBJ2-1; D gene unclear. This clonotype was sampled from a human donor in good health. CDR3 amino acids: CASSLEVGRDEQFF. Here the CDR3 DNA reads TGTGCCAGCAGCTTGGAGGTTGGTCGGGATGAGCAGTTCTTC.